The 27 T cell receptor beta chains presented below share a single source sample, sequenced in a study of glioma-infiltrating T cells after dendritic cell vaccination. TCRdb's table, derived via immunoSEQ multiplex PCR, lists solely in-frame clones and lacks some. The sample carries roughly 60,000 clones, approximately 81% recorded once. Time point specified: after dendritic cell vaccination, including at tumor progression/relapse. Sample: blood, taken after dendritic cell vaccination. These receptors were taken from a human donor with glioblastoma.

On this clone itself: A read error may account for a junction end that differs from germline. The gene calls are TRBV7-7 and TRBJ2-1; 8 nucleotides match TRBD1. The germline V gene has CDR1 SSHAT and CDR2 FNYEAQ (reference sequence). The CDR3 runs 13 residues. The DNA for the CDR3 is TGTGCTAGCAGCTCCGGGACAGGAGGTGAGCAGTTCTTC. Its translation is CASSSGTGGEQFF.

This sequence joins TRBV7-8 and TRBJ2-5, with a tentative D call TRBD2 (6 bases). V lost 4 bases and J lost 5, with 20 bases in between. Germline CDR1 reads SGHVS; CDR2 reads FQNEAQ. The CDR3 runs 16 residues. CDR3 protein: CASSYTTGSLRETQYF. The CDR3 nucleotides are TGTGCCAGCAGCTATACCACCGGGAGCCTAAGGGAGACCCAGTACTTC.

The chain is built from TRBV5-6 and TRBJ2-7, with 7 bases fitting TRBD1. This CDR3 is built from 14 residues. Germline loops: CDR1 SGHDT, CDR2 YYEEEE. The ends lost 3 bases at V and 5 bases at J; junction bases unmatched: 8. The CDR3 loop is CASSYPGQWNEQYF. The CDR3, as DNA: TGTGCCAGCAGCTATCCGGGACAGTGGAACGAGCAGTACTTC.

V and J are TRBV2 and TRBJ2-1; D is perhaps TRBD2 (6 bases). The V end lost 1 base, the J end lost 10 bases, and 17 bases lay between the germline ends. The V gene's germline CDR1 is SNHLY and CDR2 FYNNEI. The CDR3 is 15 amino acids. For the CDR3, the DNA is TGTGCCAGCAGTGAAGTGTCTGGAGGGACCGAAGAGCAGTTCTTC. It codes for CASSEVSGGTEEQFF.

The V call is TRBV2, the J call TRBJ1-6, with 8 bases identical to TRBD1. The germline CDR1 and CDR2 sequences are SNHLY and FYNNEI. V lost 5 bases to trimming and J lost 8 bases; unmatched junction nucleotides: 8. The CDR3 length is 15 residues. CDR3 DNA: TGTGCCAGCAGTCCGACGGACAGGGTATATTCACCCCTCCACTTT. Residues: CASSPTDRVYSPLHF.

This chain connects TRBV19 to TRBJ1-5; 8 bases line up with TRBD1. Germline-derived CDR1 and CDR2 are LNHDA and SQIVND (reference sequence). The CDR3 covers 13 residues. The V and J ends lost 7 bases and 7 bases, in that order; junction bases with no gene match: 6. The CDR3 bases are TGTGCCAGTAATCAGGGGGCGCGGCAGCCCCAGCATTTT. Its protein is CASNQGARQPQHF.

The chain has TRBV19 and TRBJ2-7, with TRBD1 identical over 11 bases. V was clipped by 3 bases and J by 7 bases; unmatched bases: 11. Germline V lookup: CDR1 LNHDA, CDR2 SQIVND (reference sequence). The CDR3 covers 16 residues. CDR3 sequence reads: CASSIATSGTGGEQYF. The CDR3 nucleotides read TGTGCCAGTAGTATCGCCACCTCCGGGACAGGGGGGGAGCAGTACTTC.

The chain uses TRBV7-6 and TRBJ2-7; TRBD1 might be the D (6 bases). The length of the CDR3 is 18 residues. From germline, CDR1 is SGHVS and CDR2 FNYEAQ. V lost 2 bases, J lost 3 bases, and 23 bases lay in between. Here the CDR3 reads CASSLYPPRAGANYEQYF. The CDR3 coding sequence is TGTGCCAGCAGCTTATACCCCCCTCGGGCAGGGGCGAACTACGAGCAGTACTTC.

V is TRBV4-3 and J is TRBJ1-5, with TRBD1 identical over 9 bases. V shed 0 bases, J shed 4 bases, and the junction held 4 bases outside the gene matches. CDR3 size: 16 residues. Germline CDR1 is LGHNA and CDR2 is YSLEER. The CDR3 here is CASSQDFGTGNQPQHF. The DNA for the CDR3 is TGCGCCAGCAGCCAAGACTTCGGGACAGGGAATCAGCCCCAGCATTTT.

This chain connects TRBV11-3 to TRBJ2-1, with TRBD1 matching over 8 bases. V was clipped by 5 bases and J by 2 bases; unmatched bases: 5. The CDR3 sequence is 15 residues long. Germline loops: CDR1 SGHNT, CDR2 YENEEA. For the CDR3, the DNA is TGTGCCAGCAGCCCGCGGACAGGGCCCTACAATGAGCAGTTCTTC. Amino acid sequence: CASSPRTGPYNEQFF.

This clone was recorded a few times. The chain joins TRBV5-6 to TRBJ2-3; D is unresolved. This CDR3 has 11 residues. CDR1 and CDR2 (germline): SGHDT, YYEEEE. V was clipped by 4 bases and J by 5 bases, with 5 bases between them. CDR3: CASSGVDTQYF. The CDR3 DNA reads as TGTGCCAGCAGCGGAGTAGATACGCAGTATTTT.

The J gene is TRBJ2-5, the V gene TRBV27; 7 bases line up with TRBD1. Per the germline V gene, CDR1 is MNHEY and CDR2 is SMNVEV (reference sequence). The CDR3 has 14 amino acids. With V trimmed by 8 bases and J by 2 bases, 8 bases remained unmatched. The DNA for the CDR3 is TGTGCCAGCGCGACCGGGACAGCTCAAGAGACCCAGTACTTC. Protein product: CASATGTAQETQYF.

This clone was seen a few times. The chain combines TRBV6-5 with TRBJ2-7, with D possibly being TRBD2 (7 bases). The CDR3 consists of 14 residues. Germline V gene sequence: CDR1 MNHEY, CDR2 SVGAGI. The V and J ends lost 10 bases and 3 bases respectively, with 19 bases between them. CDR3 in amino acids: CATGRGGGSYEQYF. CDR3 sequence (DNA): TGTGCCACCGGAAGGGGAGGGGGTAGCTACGAGCAGTACTTC.

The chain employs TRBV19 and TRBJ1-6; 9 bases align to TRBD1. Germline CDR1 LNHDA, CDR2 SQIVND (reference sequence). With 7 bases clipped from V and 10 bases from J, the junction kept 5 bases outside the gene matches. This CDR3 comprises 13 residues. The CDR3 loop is CASKQGAGSPLHF. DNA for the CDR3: TGTGCCAGTAAACAGGGGGCTGGCTCACCCCTCCACTTT.

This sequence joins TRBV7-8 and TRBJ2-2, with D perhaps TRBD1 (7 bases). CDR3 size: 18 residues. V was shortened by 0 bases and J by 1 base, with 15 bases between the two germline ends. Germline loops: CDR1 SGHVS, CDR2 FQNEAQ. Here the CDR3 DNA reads TGTGCCAGCAGCTTAGCCTCGACTAGACAGGGGAACACCGGGGAGCTGTTTTTT. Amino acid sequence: CASSLASTRQGNTGELFF.

CDR3 DNA sequence: TGTGCCAGCAGTCGACTAGCGGGGGGGCCCGGCGGGGAGCTGTTTTTT. Translating gives CASSRLAGGPGGELFF. The chain couples TRBV7-3 to TRBJ2-2; TRBD2 agrees at 14 bases. The CDR3 is 16 amino acids. Germline CDR1 and CDR2: SGHTA and FQGTGA. Trimming cost V 6 bases and J 7 bases; bases outside gene matches: 7.

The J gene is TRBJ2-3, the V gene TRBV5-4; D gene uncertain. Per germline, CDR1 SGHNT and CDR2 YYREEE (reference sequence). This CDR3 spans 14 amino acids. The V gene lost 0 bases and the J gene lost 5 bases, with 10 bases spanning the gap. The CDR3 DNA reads TGTGCCAGCAGCTTGGCCGCGCGGCTAGATACGCAGTATTTT. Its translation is CASSLAARLDTQYF.

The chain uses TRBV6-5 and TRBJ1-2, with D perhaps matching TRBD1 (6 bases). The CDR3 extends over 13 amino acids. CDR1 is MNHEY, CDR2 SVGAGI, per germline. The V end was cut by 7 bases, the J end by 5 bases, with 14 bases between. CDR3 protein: CASIGGGEYGYTF. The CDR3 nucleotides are TGTGCCAGCATCGGCGGGGGCGAATATGGCTACACCTTC.

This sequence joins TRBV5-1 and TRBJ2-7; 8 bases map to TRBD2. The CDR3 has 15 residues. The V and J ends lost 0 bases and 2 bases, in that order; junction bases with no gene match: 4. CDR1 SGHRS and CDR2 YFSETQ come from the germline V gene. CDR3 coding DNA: TGCGCCAGCAGCTTGGACGGGGGGGCGGCCTACGAGCAGTACTTC. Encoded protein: CASSLDGGAAYEQYF.

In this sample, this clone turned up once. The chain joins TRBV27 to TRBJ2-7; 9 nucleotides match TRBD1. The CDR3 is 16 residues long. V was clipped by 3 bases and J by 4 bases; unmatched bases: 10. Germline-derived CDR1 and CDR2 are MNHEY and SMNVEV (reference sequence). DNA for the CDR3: TGTGCCAGCAGTTTTTCGGGACAGGGAACCTTTTACGAGCAGTACTTC. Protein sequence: CASSFSGQGTFYEQYF.

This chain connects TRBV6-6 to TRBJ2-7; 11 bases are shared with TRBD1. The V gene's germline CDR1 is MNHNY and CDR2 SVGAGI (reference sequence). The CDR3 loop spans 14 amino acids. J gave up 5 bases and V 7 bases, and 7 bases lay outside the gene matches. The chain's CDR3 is CASTGDRGWDEQYF. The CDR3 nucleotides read TGTGCCAGCACTGGGGACAGGGGGTGGGACGAGCAGTACTTC.

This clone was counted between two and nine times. The DNA of the CDR3 is TGTGCCGGAGGGACAGTTAGCAATCAGCCCCAGCATTTT. Residues: CAGGTVSNQPQHF. The gene calls are TRBV2 and TRBJ1-5, with 7 nucleotides matching TRBD1. Per the germline V gene, CDR1 is SNHLY and CDR2 is FYNNEI. The CDR3 runs to 13 residues. The V and J ends lost 11 bases and 0 bases, in that order; junction bases with no gene match: 4. Based on the CDR3 plus reference TRBV2 and TRBJ1-5, the full variable domain is EPEVTQTPSHQVTQMGQEVILRCVPISNHLYFYWYRQILGQKVEFLVSFYNNEISEKSEIFDDQFSVERPDGSNFTLKIRSTKLEDSAMYFCAGGTVSNQPQHFGDGTRLSIL.

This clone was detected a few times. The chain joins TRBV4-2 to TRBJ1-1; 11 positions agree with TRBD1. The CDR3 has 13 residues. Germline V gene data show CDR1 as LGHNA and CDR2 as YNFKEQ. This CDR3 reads CATGQGASTEAFF. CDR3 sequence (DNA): TGTGCGACCGGACAGGGGGCGAGTACTGAAGCTTTCTTT.

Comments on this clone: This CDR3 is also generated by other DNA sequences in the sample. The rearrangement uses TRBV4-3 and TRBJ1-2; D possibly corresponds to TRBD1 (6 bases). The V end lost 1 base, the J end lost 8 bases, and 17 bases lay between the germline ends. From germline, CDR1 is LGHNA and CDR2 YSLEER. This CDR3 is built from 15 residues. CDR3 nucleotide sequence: TGCGCCAGCAGCCAAGTATTGGGGGGGCGCGGGGGCTACACCTTC. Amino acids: CASSQVLGGRGGYTF.

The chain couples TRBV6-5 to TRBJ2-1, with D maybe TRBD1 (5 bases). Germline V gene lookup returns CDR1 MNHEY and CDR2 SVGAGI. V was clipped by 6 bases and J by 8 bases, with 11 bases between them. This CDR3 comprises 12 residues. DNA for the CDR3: TGTGCCAGCAGGAACCAGGGCTATGAGCAGTTCTTC. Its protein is CASRNQGYEQFF.

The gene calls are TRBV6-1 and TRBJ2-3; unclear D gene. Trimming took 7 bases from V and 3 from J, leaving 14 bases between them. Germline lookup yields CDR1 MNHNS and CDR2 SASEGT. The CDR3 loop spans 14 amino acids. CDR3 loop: CASTTLRETDTQYF. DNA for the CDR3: TGTGCCAGCACAACCCTAAGAGAGACAGATACGCAGTATTTT.

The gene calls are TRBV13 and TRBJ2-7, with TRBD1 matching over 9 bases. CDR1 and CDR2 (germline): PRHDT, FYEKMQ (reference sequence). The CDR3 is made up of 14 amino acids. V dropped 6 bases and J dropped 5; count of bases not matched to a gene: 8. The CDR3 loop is CASSSGTGYDEQYF. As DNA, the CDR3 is TGTGCCAGCAGTTCGGGGACAGGGTATGACGAGCAGTACTTC. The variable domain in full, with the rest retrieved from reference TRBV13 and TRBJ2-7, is AAGVIQSPRHLIKEKRETATLKCYPIPRHDTVYWYQQGPGQDPQFLISFYEKMQSDKGSIPDRFSAQQFSDYHSELNMSSLELGDSALYFCASSSGTGYDEQYFGPGTRLTVT.